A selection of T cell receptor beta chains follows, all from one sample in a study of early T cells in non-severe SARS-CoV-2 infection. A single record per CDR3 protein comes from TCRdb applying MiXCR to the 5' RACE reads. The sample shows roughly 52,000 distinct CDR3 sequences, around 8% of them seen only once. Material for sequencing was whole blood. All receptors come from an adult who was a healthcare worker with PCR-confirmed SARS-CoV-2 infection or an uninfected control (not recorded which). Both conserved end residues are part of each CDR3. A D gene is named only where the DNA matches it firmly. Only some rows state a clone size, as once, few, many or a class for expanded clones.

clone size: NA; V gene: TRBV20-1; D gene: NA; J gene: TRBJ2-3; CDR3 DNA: TGCAGTGTTGACCGGGACAATAAGGCAGATACGCAGTATTTT; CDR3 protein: CSVDRDNKADTQYF
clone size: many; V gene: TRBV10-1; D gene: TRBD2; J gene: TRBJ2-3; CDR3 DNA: TGCGCCAGCAGTGAGTCGAGTCTAGCGGGGGGGCAAGGCACAGATACGCAGTATTTT; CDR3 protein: CASSESSLAGGQGTDTQYF
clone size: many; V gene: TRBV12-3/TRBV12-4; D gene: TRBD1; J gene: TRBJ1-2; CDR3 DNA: TGTGCCAGCGGACAGGGGGCCCAGGGGGGCTACACCTTC; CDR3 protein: CASGQGAQGGYTF
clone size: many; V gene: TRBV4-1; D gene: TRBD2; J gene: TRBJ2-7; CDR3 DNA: TGCGCCAGCAGCCAGGCGGGACTAGCGGTTTGGGGATACGAGCAGTACTTC; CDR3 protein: CASSQAGLAVWGYEQYF
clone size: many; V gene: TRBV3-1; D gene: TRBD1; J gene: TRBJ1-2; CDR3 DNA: TGTGCCAGCAGCCAAGTGACAGGGGGCTATGGCTACACCTTC; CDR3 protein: CASSQVTGGYGYTF
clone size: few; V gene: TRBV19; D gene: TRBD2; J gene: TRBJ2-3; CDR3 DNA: TGTGCCAGTAGTACCTCGGGACTAGCGGGGGGCACAGATACGCAGTATTTT; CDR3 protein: CASSTSGLAGGTDTQYF
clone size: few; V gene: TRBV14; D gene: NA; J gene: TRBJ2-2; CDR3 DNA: TGTGCCAGCAGACCGGGGACCAACGGGGAGCTGTTTTTT; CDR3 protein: CASRPGTNGELFF
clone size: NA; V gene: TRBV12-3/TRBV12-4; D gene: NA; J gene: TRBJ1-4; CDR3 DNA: TGTGCCAGCAGTTTCCGAAGGAGGAGGAGGACAACTAATGAAAAACTGTTTTTT; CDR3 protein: CASSFRRRRRTTNEKLFF
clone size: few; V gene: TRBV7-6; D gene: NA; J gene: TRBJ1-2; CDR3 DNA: TGTGCCAGCAGCTTAGCGCAGTTAGGGGTTGAAGGGCTAACTCGCTATGGCTACACCTTC; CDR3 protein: CASSLAQLGVEGLTRYGYTF
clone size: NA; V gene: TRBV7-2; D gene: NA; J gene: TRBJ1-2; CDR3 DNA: TGTGCCAGCAGCTTAGGGCTAGTCTATGGCTACACCTTC; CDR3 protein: CASSLGLVYGYTF
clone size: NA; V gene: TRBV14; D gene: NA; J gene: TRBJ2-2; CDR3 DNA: TGTGCCAGCAGCCAAGTGGCGGGACCCGGGGAGCTGTTTTTT; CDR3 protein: CASSQVAGPGELFF
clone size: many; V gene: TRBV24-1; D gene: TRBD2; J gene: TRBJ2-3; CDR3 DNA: TGTGCCACCAGTGGACTAGCGGGTCCGATTAGCACAGATACGCAGTATTTT; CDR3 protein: CATSGLAGPISTDTQYF
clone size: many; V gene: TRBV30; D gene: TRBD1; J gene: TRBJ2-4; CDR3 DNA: TGTGCCTGGAGTGTACGACAGGGGTTAGCCAAAAACATTCAGTACTTC; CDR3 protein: CAWSVRQGLAKNIQYF
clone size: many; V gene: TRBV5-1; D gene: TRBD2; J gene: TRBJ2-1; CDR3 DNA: TGCGCCAGCAGCTTGGCGATGTCTAGCGGGAACAATGAGCAGTTCTTC; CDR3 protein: CASSLAMSSGNNEQFF
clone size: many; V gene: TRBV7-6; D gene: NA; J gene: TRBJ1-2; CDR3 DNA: TGTGCCAGCAGCCCGCCAGATCCGAGGGACAACTATGGCTACACCTTC; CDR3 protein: CASSPPDPRDNYGYTF
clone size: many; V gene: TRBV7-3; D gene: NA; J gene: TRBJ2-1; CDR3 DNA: TGTGCCAGCAGCTTCTTGTCCTACAATGAGCAGTTCTTC; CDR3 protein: CASSFLSYNEQFF
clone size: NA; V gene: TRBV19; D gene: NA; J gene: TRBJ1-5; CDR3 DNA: TGTGCCAGTCGTGACGCACCGGGACCCAATCAGCCCCAGCATTTT; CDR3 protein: CASRDAPGPNQPQHF
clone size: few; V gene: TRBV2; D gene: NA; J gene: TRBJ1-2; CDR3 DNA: TGTGCCAGCAACGGGGATCATGGCTACACCTTC; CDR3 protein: CASNGDHGYTF
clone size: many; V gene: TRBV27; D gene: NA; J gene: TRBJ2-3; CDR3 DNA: TGTGCCAGCACGAGGCAGCACACAGATACGCAGTATTTT; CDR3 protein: CASTRQHTDTQYF
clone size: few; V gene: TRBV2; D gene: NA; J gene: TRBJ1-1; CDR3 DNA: TGTGCCAGCAGGGGGGCTGCGCTGAACACTGAAGCTTTCTTT; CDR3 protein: CASRGAALNTEAFF
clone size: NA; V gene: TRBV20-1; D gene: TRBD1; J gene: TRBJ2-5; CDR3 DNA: TGCAGTGCCACCCCGGGACAGGTCAAAGAGACCCAGTACTTC; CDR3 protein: CSATPGQVKETQYF
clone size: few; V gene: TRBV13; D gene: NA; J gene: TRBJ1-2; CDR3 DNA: TGTGCCAGCAGCTTAGTAGGCGGCTACACCTTC; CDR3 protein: CASSLVGGYTF
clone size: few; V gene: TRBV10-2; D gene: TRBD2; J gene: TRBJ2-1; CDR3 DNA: TGCGCCAGCAGCGCTGGACTAGCGGGGGAGGAGCAGTTCTTC; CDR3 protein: CASSAGLAGEEQFF
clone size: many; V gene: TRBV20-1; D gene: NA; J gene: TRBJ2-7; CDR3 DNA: TGCAGTGCTAGAGATAGAAGCGGAGCATATCGCGAGCAGTACTTC; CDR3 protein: CSARDRSGAYREQYF
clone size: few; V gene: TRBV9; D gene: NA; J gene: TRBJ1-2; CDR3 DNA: TGTGCCAGCAGCGGGCGCACCCCTTACTATGGCTACACCTTC; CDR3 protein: CASSGRTPYYGYTF
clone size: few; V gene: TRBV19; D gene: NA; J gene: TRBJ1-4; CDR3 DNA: TGTGCCAGTAGTGCCGGGACTACGGGGGAAAAACTGTTTTTT; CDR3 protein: CASSAGTTGEKLFF
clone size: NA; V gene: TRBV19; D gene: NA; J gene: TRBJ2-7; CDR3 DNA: TGTGCCAGTAGTTCGGGCTTCTTGGGACCCACCTACGAGCAGTACTTC; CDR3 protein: CASSSGFLGPTYEQYF
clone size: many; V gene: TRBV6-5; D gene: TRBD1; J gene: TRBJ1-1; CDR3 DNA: TGTGCCAGCAGTTTAAGGACAGGGGGCTCCCGTCCCGAAGCTTTCTTT; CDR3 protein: CASSLRTGGSRPEAFF
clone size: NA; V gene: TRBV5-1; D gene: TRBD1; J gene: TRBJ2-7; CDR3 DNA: TGCGCCAGCAGCTGGACAGGGGGCGATTACGAGCAGTACTTC; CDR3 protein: CASSWTGGDYEQYF
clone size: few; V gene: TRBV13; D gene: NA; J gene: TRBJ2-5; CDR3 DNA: TGTGCCAGCAGCTTATCCCAGTACCAAGAGACCCAGTACTTC; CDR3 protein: CASSLSQYQETQYF
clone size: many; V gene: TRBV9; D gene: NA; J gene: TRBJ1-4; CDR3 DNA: TGTGCCAGCAGCGTAGGAGTCCCAACTAATGAAAAACTGTTTTTT; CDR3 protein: CASSVGVPTNEKLFF